One and the same sample provided the 14 T cell receptor beta chains below, sequenced in a study of cytomegalovirus exposure and HLA in healthy donors. PCR involved 60 Vbeta and 13 Jbeta primers. Some clones are missing from TCRdb's copy, which holds only in-frame ones; the method was immunoSEQ multiplex PCR. The repertoire shows 30,000 to 35,000 clones; the top ten hold about 3%. Sequencing used PBMCs. These receptors were taken from a woman in her 40s in good health and CMV-seropositive.

The chain couples TRBV20-1 to TRBJ2-5; D remains ambiguous. The V gene lost 6 bases and the J gene lost 5 bases, with 7 bases spanning the gap. Germline V gene lookup returns CDR1 DFQATT and CDR2 SNEGSKA (reference sequence). The CDR3 sequence is 10 residues long. In DNA form, the CDR3 reads TGCAGTGCCACTCGGGAGACCCAGTACTTC. Protein sequence: CSATRETQYF.

The chain is built from TRBV9 and TRBJ2-1, with D possibly matching TRBD1 (6 bases). Germline values: CDR1 SGDLS, CDR2 YYNGEE. The CDR3 is 14 amino acids. Trimming took off 4 bases at V and 5 bases at J, with 13 bases between the two ends. As DNA, the CDR3 is TGTGCCAGCAGCCGCTTTCGGACAGACAATGAGCAGTTCTTC. Translating gives CASSRFRTDNEQFF.

V gene TRBV4-3 combines with J gene TRBJ1-1; a possible D gene is TRBD1 (5 bases). V lost 0 bases to trimming and J lost 2 bases, with 10 bases between them. Germline CDR1 reads LGHNA; CDR2 reads YSLEER. The CDR3 has 15 amino acids. The CDR3 here is CASSQDPGRNTEAFF. For the CDR3, the DNA is TGCGCCAGCAGCCAAGATCCAGGGCGCAACACTGAAGCTTTCTTT.

This chain uses TRBV9 with TRBJ2-1; TRBD1 might be the D (6 bases). CDR1 is SGDLS, CDR2 YYNGEE, per germline. V was cut by 1 base and J by 5 bases, with 10 bases left in between. The length of the CDR3 is 14 residues. As DNA, the CDR3 is TGTGCCAGCAGCGTAAACAGGGACGACAATGAGCAGTTCTTC. As protein: CASSVNRDDNEQFF.

J is TRBJ2-2 and V is TRBV19, with D unclear. This CDR3 is 12 amino acids long. Germline CDR1 is LNHDA and CDR2 is SQIVND (reference sequence). The ends were cut back, 8 bases at V and 6 bases at J, with 10 bases in the middle. The CDR3 region is CASDFRAGELFF. CDR3 DNA sequence: TGTGCCAGTGATTTTCGGGCCGGGGAGCTGTTTTTT.

The V gene is TRBV18, the J gene TRBJ1-1; D gene ambiguous. This CDR3 has 16 residues. Germline V CDR1 and CDR2: KGHSH, LQKENI. The V end lost 2 bases, the J end lost 3 bases, and 16 bases lay between the germline ends. The CDR3 DNA reads TGTGCCAGCTCACCAACCAACCCGGAGCTCCACACTGAAGCTTTCTTT. The encoded protein is CASSPTNPELHTEAFF.

V is TRBV9 and J is TRBJ1-1, with a possible D match to TRBD1 (5 bases). Trimming took 4 bases from V and 7 from J, leaving 14 bases between them. The CDR3 extends over 13 amino acids. Per germline, CDR1 SGDLS and CDR2 YYNGEE. The CDR3 reads CASSPAQGNEAFF. The CDR3 DNA reads as TGTGCCAGCAGCCCGGCGCAGGGTAATGAAGCTTTCTTT.

The chain employs TRBV30 and TRBJ1-2, with 7 bases that match TRBD1. J was trimmed by 7 bases and V by 2 bases; bases with no gene match: 7. The CDR3 covers 13 residues. Germline V gene sequence: CDR1 GTSNPN, CDR2 SVGIG (reference sequence). The CDR3 region has the DNA TGTGCCTGGAGTCGCAGGGGGAATGGTGGCTACACCTTC. Residues: CAWSRRGNGGYTF.

As DNA, the CDR3 is TGTGCCTGGTCCCCGGGAGGGGACTACGAGCAGTACTTC. Protein: CAWSPGGDYEQYF. The chain recombines TRBV30 with TRBJ2-7; 8 nucleotides match TRBD2. V shed 5 bases, J shed 3 bases, and the junction held 6 bases outside the gene matches. The CDR3 consists of 13 residues. Germline values: CDR1 GTSNPN, CDR2 SVGIG (reference sequence).

This CDR3 reads CASKAGYGYTF. The CDR3 DNA follows: TGCGCCAGCAAAGCAGGCTATGGCTACACCTTC. The V and J genes are TRBV5-1 and TRBJ1-2, with no clear D. This CDR3 is built from 11 residues. V lost 6 bases to trimming and J lost 4 bases, with 7 bases between them. Looked up from germline, CDR1 is SGHRS and CDR2 is YFSETQ.

The V and J genes are TRBV29-1 and TRBJ2-3; possible D gene TRBD2, 5 bases. V gave up 0 bases and J gave up 4 bases, with 14 bases separating them. The CDR3 sequence is 15 residues long. Germline V lookup: CDR1 SQVTM, CDR2 ANQGSEA. CDR3 DNA: TGCAGCGTTGAAGAGCGCCGGGAAAGGGCAGATACGCAGTATTTT. Its protein product is CSVEERRERADTQYF.

The chain employs TRBV7-3 and TRBJ2-1, with D possibly TRBD1 on 6 matching bases. The germline V gene has CDR1 SGHTA and CDR2 FQGTGA. V lost 5 bases, J lost 5 bases, and 19 bases lay in between. This CDR3 comprises 16 residues. The CDR3 DNA follows: TGTGCCAGCAGCCTCCAAACCGGGACACCTGACAATGAGCAGTTCTTC. Protein: CASSLQTGTPDNEQFF.

V gene TRBV10-1 combines with J gene TRBJ2-1; 9 bases are a match to TRBD2. With V trimmed by 4 bases and J by 5 bases, 9 bases remained unmatched. Germline CDR1 WNHNN, CDR2 SYGVQD (reference sequence). This CDR3 is 16 amino acids long. DNA for the CDR3: TGCGCCAGCAGTGCCCGTCTAGCGGGAAGTAACAATGAGCAGTTCTTC. This translates into CASSARLAGSNNEQFF.

As DNA, the CDR3 is TGTGCCAGCAGCTTATCGAGCGGGAAAATCACAGATACGCAGTATTTT. Translation gives CASSLSSGKITDTQYF. The chain has TRBV7-9 and TRBJ2-3; TRBD2 agrees at 7 bases. CDR3 size: 16 residues. Germline V CDR1 and CDR2: SEHNR, FQNEAQ (reference sequence). The trim removed 2 bases at V and 2 bases at J, leaving 7 bases unmatched.